These 31 T cell receptor beta chains originate from one sample sequenced in a study of preoperative IRX-2 immunotherapy in early breast cancer. The assay was immunoSEQ multiplex PCR, and TCRdb's table has in-frame clones only and misses some. The sample holds about 23,000 clones, about 95% seen once. Treatment of the sample: preoperative locoregional IRX-2 cytokine immunotherapy. Sequenced here: tumor tissue, sampled after IRX-2 immunotherapy. The receptors shown here come from a human donor with breast cancer.

The rearrangement uses TRBV6-5 and TRBJ2-1, with TRBD2 identical over 12 bases. Germline lookup yields CDR1 MNHEY and CDR2 SVGAGI. The CDR3 totals 16 residues. J gave up 5 bases and V 2 bases, and 4 bases lay outside the gene matches. CDR3 sequence: CASSYLAGGPDNEQFF. The CDR3, as DNA: TGTGCCAGCAGTTACCTAGCGGGAGGGCCGGACAATGAGCAGTTCTTC.

The rearrangement joins TRBV21-1 to TRBJ1-5. TRBV21-1 is flagged as a pseudogene. The CDR3 has 16 amino acids. CDR3 region: CASSTGTEVDDQPQHF. CDR3 nucleotide sequence: TGTGCCAGCAGCACCGGGACGGAGGTTGATGATCAGCCCCAGCATTTT.

V and J are TRBV29-1 and TRBJ1-2; D is ambiguous. This CDR3 has 12 residues. Germline assignment: CDR1 SQVTM and CDR2 ANQGSEA. V lost 7 bases, J lost 8 bases, and 17 bases lay in between. As DNA, the CDR3 is TGCAGCGCGCGAACGACCGAATCGGGCTACACCTTC. This translates into CSARTTESGYTF.

The CDR3 here is CASSFFPQGGTEAFF. CDR3 nucleotide sequence: TGTGCCAGCAGTTTCTTCCCGCAGGGCGGCACTGAAGCTTTCTTT. V usage is TRBV27 and J usage is TRBJ1-1, with D perhaps TRBD1 (5 bases). The CDR3 totals 15 residues. The ends were cut back, 3 bases at V and 4 bases at J, with 15 bases in the middle. Germline V gene lookup returns CDR1 MNHEY and CDR2 SMNVEV (reference sequence).

The chain is built from TRBV29-1 and TRBJ2-1; 10 bases map to TRBD2. The CDR3 spans 14 residues. The V gene's germline CDR1 is SQVTM and CDR2 ANQGSEA. V trimming: 8 bases; J trimming: 7 bases; junction bases outside the gene matches: 11. The CDR3 bases are TGCAGCTCCTTCACCCTAGCGGGGGTGAATGAGCAGTTCTTC. It yields the protein CSSFTLAGVNEQFF.

The V gene is TRBV7-8, the J gene TRBJ1-4; D remains unclear. V lost 2 bases to trimming and J lost 8 bases, with 15 bases between them. This CDR3 region has 15 residues. Looked up from germline, CDR1 is SGHVS and CDR2 is FQNEAQ. The CDR3: CASSLRPWREEKLFF. The CDR3 DNA follows: TGTGCCAGCAGCTTACGCCCATGGAGGGAGGAAAAACTGTTTTTT.

The V call is TRBV27, the J call TRBJ2-4, with D uncertain. This CDR3 contains 14 residues. Germline V gene sequence: CDR1 MNHEY, CDR2 SMNVEV (reference sequence). The ends were cut back, 2 bases at V and 7 bases at J, with 12 bases in the middle. The CDR3 DNA reads TGTGCCAGCAGTTTAATAGGGTCCGGGAACATTCAGTACTTC. It yields the protein CASSLIGSGNIQYF.

The genes are TRBV14 and TRBJ2-1, with TRBD1 matching over 8 bases. V dropped 4 bases and J dropped 0; count of bases not matched to a gene: 5. Germline V gene lookup returns CDR1 SGHDN and CDR2 FVKESK. The CDR3 is made up of 16 amino acids. The CDR3 sequence is CASSPRTGSSYNEQFF. CDR3 DNA: TGTGCCAGCAGCCCTCGGACAGGGAGCTCCTACAATGAGCAGTTCTTC.

The V call is TRBV7-3, the J call TRBJ2-5, with 11 bases that match TRBD2. The junction had 6 bases not matched to a gene; V was cut back by 5 bases and J by 7 bases. The germline V gene has CDR1 SGHTA and CDR2 FQGTGA. The CDR3 runs 14 residues. CDR3 amino acids: CASSTSGSGGTQYF. The CDR3 nucleotides read TGTGCCAGCAGCACTAGCGGGAGTGGGGGGACCCAGTACTTC.

The chain combines TRBV18 with TRBJ2-3, with TRBD1 matching 9 bases. CDR3 length equals 13 residues. Germline V gene sequence: CDR1 KGHSH, CDR2 LQKENI. Germline trimming cut 11 bases from V and 3 bases from J; bases unmatched to any gene: 6. The CDR3 is CAVGQGSTDTQYF. CDR3 DNA sequence: TGTGCCGTCGGACAGGGGAGTACAGATACGCAGTATTTT.

V gene TRBV13 combines with J gene TRBJ1-6; D remains ambiguous. Germline V CDR1 and CDR2: PRHDT, FYEKMQ (reference sequence). CDR3 length equals 17 residues. V lost 0 bases to trimming and J lost 14 bases, with 23 bases between them. CDR3 coding DNA: TGTGCCAGCAGCTTAGGCCTAAGGGCATTCATTGGGAGAACCCTCCACTTT. It encodes CASSLGLRAFIGRTLHF.

The rearrangement uses TRBV19 and TRBJ2-4; 9 bases are a match to TRBD1. J lost 8 bases, V lost 9 bases, and 14 bases had no gene match. CDR3 length: 15 amino acids. Germline loops: CDR1 LNHDA, CDR2 SQIVND (reference sequence). CDR3 in amino acids: CASRDRAPPWDIQYF. The CDR3 DNA reads TGTGCCAGCCGGGACAGGGCCCCTCCATGGGACATTCAGTACTTC.

This chain uses TRBV11-2 with TRBJ2-7, with D tentatively TRBD2 (6 bases). Germline CDR1 SGHAT, CDR2 FQNNGV. The CDR3 spans 11 residues. V was shortened by 4 bases and J by 13 bases, with 14 bases between the two germline ends. The DNA of the CDR3 is TGTGCCAGCAGCTCCGGGACTGGGTTATACTTC. As protein: CASSSGTGLYF.

The table lists this clone with a count of one. The J gene is TRBJ2-3, the V gene TRBV5-1; TRBD2 might be the D (6 bases). Deletions cut 2 bases from V and 2 bases from J, with 15 bases between. This CDR3 spans 16 amino acids. Per germline, CDR1 SGHRS and CDR2 YFSETQ. The CDR3 sequence is CASSFRGSRDTDTQYF. For the CDR3, the DNA is TGCGCCAGCAGCTTTAGAGGTTCGCGGGACACAGATACGCAGTATTTT.

CDR3 in DNA: TGCGCCAGCAGCCAAGGAGGGAGGGGGCCTCTCCAACAGCCCCAGCATTTT. Its protein is CASSQGGRGPLQQPQHF. The rearrangement uses TRBV4-1 and TRBJ1-5, with 7 nucleotides matching TRBD1. The CDR3 loop spans 17 amino acids. Germline assignment: CDR1 MGHRA and CDR2 YSYEKL. V lost 1 base, J lost 7 bases, and 13 bases stayed unmatched.

V usage is TRBV4-2 and J usage is TRBJ1-5; 7 nucleotides line up with TRBD1. The length of the CDR3 is 17 residues. J was trimmed by 3 bases and V by 4 bases; bases with no gene match: 12. Germline values: CDR1 LGHNA, CDR2 YNFKEQ. The CDR3 region has the DNA TGTGCCAGCAGCCCAGTACTAAGACAGGGTAACAATCAGCCCCAGCATTTT. This translates into CASSPVLRQGNNQPQHF.

The J gene is TRBJ1-2, the V gene TRBV5-4, with D possibly matching TRBD1 (5 bases). The ends were cut back, 2 bases at V and 8 bases at J, with 10 bases in the middle. The CDR3 has 12 residues. CDR1 and CDR2 from the germline V gene are SGHNT and YYREEE (reference sequence). Written as DNA, the CDR3 is TGTGCCAGCAGCTTCGAGGGGCTGGGCTACACCTTC. Amino acid sequence: CASSFEGLGYTF.

The rearrangement joins TRBV14 to TRBJ2-1; D ambiguous. Between the trimmed V and J ends, which lost 0 bases and 14 bases, there was a span of 14 bases. Germline V gene sequence: CDR1 SGHDN, CDR2 FVKESK. This CDR3 spans 13 amino acids. The CDR3 loop reads CASSQDILIFKFF. CDR3 DNA sequence: TGTGCCAGCAGCCAAGATATCCTCATCTTCAAGTTCTTC.

This chain uses TRBV14 with TRBJ2-3, with 14 positions matching TRBD2. CDR1 SGHDN and CDR2 FVKESK come from the germline V gene. The ends lost 5 bases at V and 4 bases at J; junction bases unmatched: 5. The CDR3 is made up of 16 amino acids. CDR3 loop: CASSEPGLAGADTQYF. As DNA, the CDR3 is TGTGCCAGCAGCGAACCGGGACTAGCGGGAGCAGATACGCAGTATTTT.

This sequence joins TRBV2 and TRBJ2-5; D remains ambiguous. Trimming stripped 4 bases from V and 3 bases from J, with 3 bases between. This CDR3 contains 11 residues. Germline V gives CDR1 SNHLY, CDR2 FYNNEI. The CDR3 DNA is TGTGCCAGCAGTGTCAAAGAGACCCAGTACTTC. Its protein product is CASSVKETQYF.

This clone occurred a few times. This chain uses TRBV25-1 with TRBJ1-5; unclear D gene. The CDR3 runs 12 residues. The V gene's germline CDR1 is MGHDK and CDR2 SYGVNS. Trimming cost V 0 bases and J 4 bases, with 1 base left between them. The CDR3 region has the DNA TGTGCCAGCAGTGAATATAATCAGCCCCAGCATTTT. It yields the protein CASSEYNQPQHF.

The V and J genes are TRBV7-9 and TRBJ1-2; D is possibly TRBD1 (6 bases). The CDR3 is made up of 15 amino acids. Germline lookup yields CDR1 SEHNR and CDR2 FQNEAQ (reference sequence). Trimming shortened V by 3 bases and J by 7 bases, and 18 bases separated the two germline ends. This CDR3 reads CASSFNAQGQSGYTF. The CDR3 DNA reads TGTGCCAGCAGCTTTAACGCCCAGGGGCAGTCTGGCTACACCTTC.

The genes are TRBV6-5 and TRBJ2-5, with D tentatively TRBD1 or TRBD2 (5 bases each). Matching the DNA end better, TRBJ2-7 makes the J call doubtful. The germline V gene has CDR1 MNHEY and CDR2 SVGAGI. The CDR3 is made up of 12 amino acids. In DNA, the CDR3 is TGTGCCAGCAGTACGGGGCCCTACGAGCAGTACTTC. Protein sequence: CASSTGPYEQYF.

The chain couples TRBV25-1 to TRBJ2-1, with D perhaps TRBD2 (5 bases). The V end was cut by 4 bases, the J end by 12 bases, with 13 bases between. CDR1 is MGHDK and CDR2 is SYGVNS in the germline V gene. This CDR3 contains 12 residues. The CDR3 coding sequence is TGTGCCAGCAGTGCACAACTAGGCGTGCAGTTCTTC. As protein: CASSAQLGVQFF.

The genes are TRBV10-3 and TRBJ1-1; the D gene is possibly TRBD1 (6 bases). The CDR3 sequence is 15 residues long. Deletions cut 3 bases from V and 1 base from J, with 12 bases between. Germline V CDR1 and CDR2: ENHRY, SYGVKD. The CDR3: CAISDPGQTNTEAFF. The CDR3 bases are TGTGCCATCAGTGATCCGGGACAAACGAACACTGAAGCTTTCTTT.

The CDR3: CASSALRGTGANVLTF. The CDR3 DNA reads TGTGCCAGTAGTGCCCTTCGAGGGACTGGGGCCAACGTCCTGACTTTC. This rearrangement joins TRBV19 to TRBJ2-6; maybe TRBD2 (5 bases). This CDR3 region has 16 residues. Trimming left V 5 bases short and J 2 bases short, with 13 bases between. The germline CDR1 and CDR2 sequences are LNHDA and SQIVND (reference sequence).

This clone was detected once. The rearrangement joins TRBV4-2 to TRBJ2-2; 8 nucleotides agree with TRBD2. Germline-derived CDR1 and CDR2 are LGHNA and YNFKEQ. The CDR3 is 16 amino acids. V gave up 2 bases and J gave up 7 bases; unmatched junction bases: 9. The DNA of the CDR3 is TGTGCCAGCAGCCAAATTCTCGGACTAGCAAGCGGGGAGCTGTTTTTT. Translation gives CASSQILGLASGELFF.

Comment on this clone: The sample contains more than one DNA sequence encoding this CDR3. CDR3 coding DNA: TGTGCCAGCAGCTTAGTTAGCGGGACGGAACTTGGAAACACCATATATTTT. It encodes CASSLVSGTELGNTIYF. The chain links TRBV11-2 to TRBJ1-3; a possible D gene is TRBD1 (5 bases). Per the germline V gene, CDR1 is SGHAT and CDR2 is FQNNGV. Trimming stripped 1 base from V and 3 bases from J, with 16 bases between. The CDR3 has 17 residues.

The V gene is TRBV19, the J gene TRBJ2-3; D is unclear. CDR3 length equals 18 residues. V dropped 6 bases and J dropped 4 bases, with 26 bases sitting between them. Germline assignment: CDR1 LNHDA and CDR2 SQIVND (reference sequence). The CDR3 region is CASRSVGNTLNEADTQYF. The CDR3, as DNA: TGTGCCAGTAGATCTGTTGGAAACACGCTTAATGAGGCAGATACGCAGTATTTT.

The chain couples TRBV11-3 to TRBJ2-3; D is unresolved. Germline CDR1 and CDR2: SGHNT and YENEEA. The ends were cut back, 0 bases at V and 6 bases at J, with 4 bases in the middle. The CDR3 runs 12 residues. DNA of the CDR3: TGTGCCAGCAGCTTAGAACGGGATACGCAGTATTTT. It specifies CASSLERDTQYF.

V usage is TRBV6-1 and J usage is TRBJ1-2, with no clear D. This CDR3 is built from 14 residues. V was cut by 4 bases and J by 8 bases, with 17 bases left in between. Germline V lookup: CDR1 MNHNS, CDR2 SASEGT. CDR3 region: CASSVNRSSKGYTF. CDR3 sequence (DNA): TGTGCCAGCAGTGTAAACCGCTCCAGTAAGGGCTACACCTTC.